This T cell receptor beta chain came from a study of shared clonotypes between healthy human individuals. Study conclusions and caveats: Donors were few, which limited the genetic and exposure-history diversity represented.

As to this clone: Its antigen is still unknown.

Germline loops: CDR1 LNHDA, CDR2 SQIVND (reference sequence). There are 13 residues in the CDR3. V was cut by 5 bases and J by 1 base, with 8 bases left in between. In the original processing: Quality scores were absent from the junction-only immunoSEQ sequences, so filtering differed. Profiled with immunoSEQ multiplex PCR; TCRdb holds only in-frame clones, not every one. Clone size and the V and J calls come from that table; the DNA yielded D and trimming. This table holds around 430,000 clones, 79% found once. Sequencing used PBMCs. The clonotype originates from a woman aged 40 to 50 in good health. Some clones in this sample may be carry-over from other donors' samples. This sequence joins TRBV19 and TRBJ2-5, with D possibly matching TRBD1 (5 bases). The CDR3 DNA follows: TGTGCCAGTAGTTTAGGGGTCCAAGAGACCCAGTACTTC. Amino acid sequence: CASSLGVQETQYF.